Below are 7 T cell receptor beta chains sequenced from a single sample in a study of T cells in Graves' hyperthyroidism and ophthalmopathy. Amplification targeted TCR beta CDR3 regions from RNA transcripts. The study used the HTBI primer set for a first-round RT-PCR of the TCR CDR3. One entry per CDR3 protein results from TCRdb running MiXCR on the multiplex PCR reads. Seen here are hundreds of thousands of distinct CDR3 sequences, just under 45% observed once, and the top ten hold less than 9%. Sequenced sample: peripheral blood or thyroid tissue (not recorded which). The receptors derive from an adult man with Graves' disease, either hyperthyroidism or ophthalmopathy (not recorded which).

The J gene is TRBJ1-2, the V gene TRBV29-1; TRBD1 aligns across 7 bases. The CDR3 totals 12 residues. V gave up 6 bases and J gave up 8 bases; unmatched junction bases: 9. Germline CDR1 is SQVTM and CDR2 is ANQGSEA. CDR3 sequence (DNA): TGCAGCGTGCCCCTCACAGGGGAAGGCTACACCTTC. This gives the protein CSVPLTGEGYTF.

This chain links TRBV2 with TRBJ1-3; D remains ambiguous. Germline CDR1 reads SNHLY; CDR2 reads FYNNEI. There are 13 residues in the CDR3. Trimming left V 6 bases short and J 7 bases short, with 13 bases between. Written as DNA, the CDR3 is TGTGCCAGCAGCGTCATAAACCGGAACACCATATATTTT. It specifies CASSVINRNTIYF.

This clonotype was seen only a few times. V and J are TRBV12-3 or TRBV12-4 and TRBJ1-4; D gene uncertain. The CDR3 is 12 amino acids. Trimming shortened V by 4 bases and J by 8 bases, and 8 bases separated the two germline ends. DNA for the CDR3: TGTGCCAGCAGTTCGGCGGGAGAAAAACTGTTTTTT. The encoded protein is CASSSAGEKLFF.

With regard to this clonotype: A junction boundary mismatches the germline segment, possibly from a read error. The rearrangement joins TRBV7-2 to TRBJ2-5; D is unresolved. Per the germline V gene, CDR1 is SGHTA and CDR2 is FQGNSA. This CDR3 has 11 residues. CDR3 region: CASSLGSLQDF. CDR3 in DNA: TGTGCCAGCAGCTTAGGTTCGCTCCAGGACTTC. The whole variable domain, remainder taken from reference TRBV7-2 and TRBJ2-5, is GAGVSQSPSNKVTEKGKDVELRCDPISGHTALYWYRQSLGQGLEFLIYFQGNSAPDKSGLPSDRFSAERTGGSVSTLTIQRTQQEDSAVYLCASSLGSLQDFGPGTRLLVL.

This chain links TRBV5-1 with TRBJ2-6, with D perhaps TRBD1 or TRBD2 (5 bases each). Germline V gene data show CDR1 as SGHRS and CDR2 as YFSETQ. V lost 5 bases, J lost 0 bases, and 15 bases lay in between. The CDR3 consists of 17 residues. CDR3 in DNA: TGCGCCAGCAGAAGGGACCCGCCCTCCTCTGGGGCCAACGTCCTGACTTTC. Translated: CASRRDPPSSGANVLTF.

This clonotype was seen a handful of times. The CDR3 DNA is TGTGCCAGCAGTCCAAATAACAGGGCTGAAGCTTTCTTT. Residues: CASSPNNRAEAFF. The V call is TRBV12-3 or TRBV12-4, the J call TRBJ1-1; a weak D match, TRBD1 (6 bases). V was shortened by 5 bases and J by 6 bases, with 13 bases between the two germline ends. The CDR3 runs 13 residues.

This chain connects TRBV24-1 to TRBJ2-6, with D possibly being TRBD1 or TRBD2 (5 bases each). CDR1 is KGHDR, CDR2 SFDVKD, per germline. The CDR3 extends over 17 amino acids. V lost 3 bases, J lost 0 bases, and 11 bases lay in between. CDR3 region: CATSDPAGTSGANVLTF. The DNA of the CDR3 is TGTGCCACCAGTGATCCGGCAGGGACCTCTGGGGCCAACGTCCTGACTTTC.